One TCR beta chain is described in this entry. Its antigen remains unknown. This sample was taken from a study of T cells after yellow fever vaccination. Study-level findings and limits: Researchers report a weaker secondary response that nonetheless peaked faster, day 5 versus 15.

As TCR cDNA was made by 5'RACE template switching, a universal primer site and UMIs were added. TCRdb ran MiXCR on the 5' RACE reads and lists one entry per CDR3 protein. The table shows about 340,000 distinct CDR3 sequences, with 3% to 4.5% occurring only once. The CDR3 is made up of 16 amino acids. Germline CDR1 and CDR2: SGHKS and YYEKEE (reference sequence). V was pared by 0 bases and J by 6 bases, with 5 bases of the junction left unmatched. Sequenced here: PBMCs, sampled 5 days after the yellow fever booster vaccination. The sequence was collected from a man between 18 and 29 years old who received the YFV17D yellow fever vaccine. V and J are TRBV5-5 and TRBJ2-3, with TRBD2 identical over 12 bases. DNA for the CDR3: TGTGCCAGCAGCTTGGCTAGCGGGGGGGCCCGTGATACGCAGTATTTT. It codes for CASSLASGGARDTQYF.